One and the same sample provided the 20 T cell receptor beta chains below, sequenced in a study of CD4 and CD8 cells across lung adenocarcinoma regions. MiXCR was run by TCRdb on the PCR reads, yielding one entry per CDR3 protein. The sample lists over 7,500 distinct CDR3 sequences, 50% occurring once. Sequenced sample: CD8+ T cells from the margin of a lung tumor. These receptors came from a female donor with lung adenocarcinoma. The CD4 and CD8 labels of this study may be unreliable.

The V call is TRBV9, the J call TRBJ2-3; no clear D. The V gene lost 0 bases and the J gene lost 2 bases, with 10 bases spanning the gap. Germline CDR1 SGDLS, CDR2 YYNGEE. CDR3 length: 15 amino acids. The CDR3 loop reads CASSVGGASTDTQYF. The DNA for the CDR3 is TGTGCCAGCAGCGTAGGCGGCGCTTCCACAGATACGCAGTATTTT.

CDR3 sequence (DNA): TGTGCCAGCAGTTACTCGGTGAACACTGAAGCTTTCTTT. This sequence encodes CASSYSVNTEAFF. The V and J genes are TRBV6-5 and TRBJ1-1; D gene unclear. V lost 0 bases to trimming and J lost 0 bases, with 2 bases between them. The CDR3 extends over 13 amino acids. Germline V gene data show CDR1 as MNHEY and CDR2 as SVGAGI.

In its sample, this clonotype is medium-sized. The chain joins TRBV6-1 to TRBJ1-1; TRBD1 matches 10 bases. V dropped 8 bases and J dropped 8; count of bases not matched to a gene: 8. Germline-derived CDR1 and CDR2 are MNHNS and SASEGT. This CDR3 has 13 residues. The DNA of the CDR3 is TGTGCCAGCGTGGGACAGGGGCTCCCAGAAGCTTTCTTT. Its protein is CASVGQGLPEAFF.

This clonotype was counted ten times or more. The rearrangement uses TRBV7-2 and TRBJ2-5, with D unclear. Germline assignment: CDR1 SGHTA and CDR2 FQGNSA. This CDR3 comprises 14 residues. The V end lost 5 bases, the J end lost 5 bases, and 15 bases lay between the germline ends. This CDR3 is CASSPYLNAETQYF. Written as DNA, the CDR3 is TGTGCCAGCAGCCCATACCTCAACGCGGAGACCCAGTACTTC.

CDR3 DNA: TGTGCCAGCACCCTACAGGGGGATTCCTACGAGCAGTACTTC. It is translated as CASTLQGDSYEQYF. V and J are TRBV28 and TRBJ2-5; 8 bases align to TRBD1. The J call is in doubt because the DNA end fits TRBJ2-7 better. Germline V gene sequence: CDR1 MDHEN, CDR2 SYDVKM. The CDR3 consists of 14 residues.

This clonotype was counted many times. The chain recombines TRBV5-1 with TRBJ2-1; D may match TRBD1 or TRBD2 (5 bases each). The CDR3 totals 13 residues. Germline lookup yields CDR1 SGHRS and CDR2 YFSETQ. The V and J ends lost 4 bases and 15 bases respectively, with 20 bases between them. In nucleotides, the CDR3 is TGCGCCAGCAGCCAAGAACCCGGGACGACGTTGTTCTTC. Translating gives CASSQEPGTTLFF.

The rearrangement joins TRBV6-1 to TRBJ2-5; TRBD1 is a possible D gene (6 bases). V lost 4 bases to trimming and J lost 5 bases, with 17 bases between them. Germline V gene lookup returns CDR1 MNHNS and CDR2 SASEGT. This CDR3 is built from 15 residues. This chain's CDR3 is CASSGMDSGWETQYF. Here the CDR3 DNA reads TGTGCCAGCAGTGGGATGGACAGTGGGTGGGAGACCCAGTACTTC.

The chain uses TRBV4-1 and TRBJ2-3, with D possibly matching TRBD2 (7 bases). Trimming cost V 0 bases and J 6 bases, with 16 bases left between them. Germline V CDR1 and CDR2: MGHRA, YSYEKL. This CDR3 comprises 16 residues. The CDR3 region is CASSQDLLAQGDTQYF. For the CDR3, the DNA is TGCGCCAGCAGCCAAGATCTACTAGCGCAGGGGGATACGCAGTATTTT.

This clonotype was observed a few times. The V and J genes are TRBV7-2 and TRBJ2-1, with D unresolved. The J call may not be correct, given that the DNA end is closer to TRBJ2-7. Looked up from germline, CDR1 is SGHTA and CDR2 is FQGNSA. The CDR3 runs to 14 residues. CDR3 DNA: TGTGCCAGCATGACGGACCCCCGATACAATGAGCAGTACTTC. It yields the protein CASMTDPRYNEQYF.

This clonotype was seen more than once but under ten times. This CDR3 is CASSYSFRQGSQPQHF. CDR3 nucleotides: TGTGCCAGCAGTTACTCGTTCCGACAGGGTAGTCAGCCCCAGCATTTT. The chain is built from TRBV6-5 and TRBJ1-5; 7 bases line up with TRBD1. The CDR3 has 16 residues. Unmatched junction bases numbered 8, after V lost 0 bases and J lost 6 bases. Germline-derived CDR1 and CDR2 are MNHEY and SVGAGI.

This clonotype was counted only a few times. This sequence joins TRBV14 and TRBJ2-3; TRBD2 matches 11 bases. CDR1 and CDR2 (germline): SGHDN, FVKESK. The J segment lost 3 bases and the V segment lost 4 bases, leaving 15 bases of the junction unmatched. The CDR3 sequence is 19 residues long. CDR3 loop: CASSPDPFHSGRVTDTQYF. The CDR3 DNA sequence: TGTGCCAGCAGCCCGGACCCCTTCCATAGCGGGAGGGTGACAGATACGCAGTATTTT.

By proportion, this clonotype is medium-sized. The rearrangement joins TRBV27 to TRBJ2-2; possibly TRBD2 for D (5 bases). With 8 bases removed from V and 6 bases from J, the gap between germline ends came to 7 bases. The CDR3 is 11 residues long. CDR1 MNHEY and CDR2 SMNVEV come from the germline V gene (reference sequence). The CDR3 loop reads CASGSPGELFF. DNA for the CDR3: TGTGCCAGCGGGAGTCCCGGGGAGCTGTTTTTT.

The rearrangement joins TRBV6-1 to TRBJ2-4; tentatively, D is TRBD1 or TRBD2 (7 bases each). Trimming removed 6 bases from V and 4 bases from J, with 19 bases in between. This CDR3 contains 16 residues. Germline V gene data show CDR1 as MNHNS and CDR2 as SASEGT. CDR3 DNA sequence: TGTGCCAGCAGGGGACTCGGGGGGACAGAGAAAAACATTCAGTACTTC. Amino acids: CASRGLGGTEKNIQYF.

Notes on this clonotype: An end of the junction differs from the germline gene, which may be a read error. The rearrangement links TRBV27 to TRBJ2-3, with TRBD2 identical over 8 bases. This CDR3 spans 15 amino acids. Germline V gene sequence: CDR1 MNHEY, CDR2 SMNVEV (reference sequence). Written as DNA, the CDR3 is TGTGGCGGGGGGCCGGGGGGCCGTGACCCAGATACCCAGTATTTC. It is translated as CGGGPGGRDPDTQYF.

The chain couples TRBV20-1 to TRBJ1-2, with D tentatively TRBD1 (6 bases). The germline CDR1 and CDR2 sequences are DFQATT and SNEGSKA (reference sequence). The V and J ends lost 5 bases and 8 bases respectively, with 21 bases between them. The CDR3 covers 14 residues. The CDR3 region has the DNA TGCAGTGCTGAAGGGGGAGCCCGGGCGGGCGGCTACACCTTC. It encodes CSAEGGARAGGYTF.

This chain joins TRBV10-3 and TRBJ2-3, with TRBD1 matching 10 bases. Per the germline V gene, CDR1 is ENHRY and CDR2 is SYGVKD. The CDR3 length is 14 residues. The CDR3 here is CVGGGTGDPDTQYF. CDR3 coding DNA: TGTGTGGGGGGCGGGACAGGGGATCCAGATACGCAGTATTTT.

The rearrangement links TRBV10-1 to TRBJ2-1; D may be TRBD2 (6 bases). Germline assignment: CDR1 WNHNN and CDR2 SYGVQD (reference sequence). The CDR3 covers 15 residues. Between the trimmed V and J ends, which lost 0 bases and 6 bases, there was a span of 12 bases. CDR3 bases: TGCGCCAGCAGTGAGTCTGGCGGGAATGTCAATGAGCAGTTCTTC. Protein: CASSESGGNVNEQFF.

V gene TRBV10-3 combines with J gene TRBJ2-3; D could derive from TRBD1 or TRBD2 (5 bases each). Per the germline V gene, CDR1 is ENHRY and CDR2 is SYGVKD. This CDR3 contains 14 residues. Written as DNA, the CDR3 is TGTGCGGGCGATGGGGGACGTTGGGAAGAGACGCAGTATTTT. Protein: CAGDGGRWEETQYF.

A note on this clonotype: The junction departs from germline at one end; a sequencing error may be responsible. This sequence joins TRBV12-3 or TRBV12-4 and TRBJ2-5; D possibly corresponds to TRBD1 (6 bases). The CDR3 has 16 amino acids. The CDR3, as DNA: TGTGCTAGCAGGGGCTTCGCGGGCGGAACCCCAGATACCCAGTACTTC. This translates into CASRGFAGGTPDTQYF.

The table lists this clonotype with many counts. The chain carries TRBV10-1 and TRBJ2-1; 7 bases line up with TRBD2. The germline gives CDR1 WNHNN, CDR2 SYGVQD (reference sequence). This CDR3 comprises 13 residues. The V and J ends lost 1 base and 15 bases, in that order; junction bases with no gene match: 9. The CDR3 nucleotides read TGCGCCAGCAGTGAGTTCCTAGCGGATGATGCGTTCTTC. Amino acid sequence: CASSEFLADDAFF.